The clone carrying this T cell receptor beta chain was observed a handful of times. Its antigen is as yet unknown. The data belong to a study of T cell repertoires in cytomegalovirus infection. Turning to the study itself: Indications came from public TCR beta signatures; they pointed to CMV infection and to a matching HLA type. Study results and caveats: Accumulated public TCR beta family frequency recognized individuals carrying CMV together with the relevant HLA. HLA-C-restricted CMV-specific TCR beta clonotypes were dominant in the ex vivo response.

The germline V gene has CDR1 MGHRA and CDR2 YSYEKL. V lost 1 base and J 4 bases, leaving 10 bases between the germline ends. CDR3 length: 15 amino acids. One entry per CDR3 protein results from TCRdb running MiXCR on the reads. The sample consists of roughly 760,000 distinct CDR3 sequences, less than 40% of them appearing once. Input material: PBMCs. The V gene is TRBV4-1, the J gene TRBJ2-2, with D unresolved. The receptor was isolated from a human donor in good health (CMV status not recorded). Some clones in this sample may be carry-over from other donors' samples. CDR3 DNA sequence: TGCGCCAGCAGCCAAGCAGGTACCCGCACCGGGGAGCTGTTTTTT. Protein sequence: CASSQAGTRTGELFF.